The 8 T cell receptor beta chains below were found in one sample sequenced in a study of T cells in tuberculosis. Time point defined: new active TB diagnosis, blood taken before or within 7 days of starting treatment. Libraries were prepared by immunoSEQ multiplex PCR; TCRdb keeps only in-frame clonotypes and omits some of them. The sample holds more than 20,000 clones, 70% to 85% seen once. Sequenced here: PBMCs, sampled at tuberculosis diagnosis. The receptors shown here come from an adult with tuberculosis.

The gene calls are TRBV4-2 and TRBJ1-5; 9 bases align to TRBD1. V dropped 4 bases and J dropped 2; count of bases not matched to a gene: 0. This CDR3 has 14 amino acids. The V gene's germline CDR1 is LGHNA and CDR2 YNFKEQ. DNA of the CDR3: TGTGCCAGCAGCCGGACAGGGGGCAATCAGCCCCAGCATTTT. Encoded protein: CASSRTGGNQPQHF.

CDR3 nucleotides: TGTGCCAGCAGCTTAGAGCCGTACTACAATGAGCAGTTCTTC. Its translation: CASSLEPYYNEQFF. The V call is TRBV7-2, the J call TRBJ2-1; unclear D gene. The CDR3 has 14 amino acids. Germline V gene lookup returns CDR1 SGHTA and CDR2 FQGNSA. Trimming removed 1 base from V and 3 bases from J, with 7 bases in between.

This clone was picked up one time. The rearrangement joins TRBV19 to TRBJ2-7; tentatively, D is TRBD1 (6 bases). V lost 6 bases, J lost 2 bases, and 14 bases lay in between. The germline CDR1 and CDR2 sequences are LNHDA and SQIVND (reference sequence). CDR3 length: 14 residues. The CDR3 spells CASSSDRRTYEQYF. The CDR3 region has the DNA TGTGCCAGTAGCTCCGACAGGAGAACCTACGAGCAGTACTTC. Full variable domain (rest looked up from reference TRBV19 and TRBJ2-7): DGGITQSPKYLFRKEGQNVTLSCEQNLNHDAMYWYRQDPGQGLRLIYYSQIVNDFQKGDIAEGYSVSREKKESFPLTVTSAQKNPTAFYLCASSSDRRTYEQYFGPGTRLTVT.

This sequence joins TRBV19 and TRBJ2-5; TRBD2 is a possible D gene (6 bases). Germline V CDR1 and CDR2: LNHDA, SQIVND (reference sequence). V lost 4 bases and J 3 bases, leaving 15 bases between the germline ends. This CDR3 is built from 15 residues. CDR3 region: CASSRGVWIEETQYF. CDR3 sequence (DNA): TGTGCCAGTAGTAGGGGGGTCTGGATAGAAGAGACCCAGTACTTC.

The rearrangement uses TRBV27 and TRBJ2-7, with D uncertain. CDR3 length: 14 amino acids. Germline loops: CDR1 MNHEY, CDR2 SMNVEV (reference sequence). V lost 6 bases and J 0 bases, leaving 12 bases between the germline ends. CDR3 sequence (DNA): TGTGCCAGCAGGGCTTCCCGTGTCTCCTACGAGCAGTACTTC. Translated, it gives CASRASRVSYEQYF.

The V and J genes are TRBV29-1 and TRBJ1-4; D perhaps matches TRBD1 (6 bases). Germline lookup yields CDR1 SQVTM and CDR2 ANQGSEA. V was clipped by 7 bases and J by 1 base, with 13 bases between them. The CDR3 covers 14 residues. The CDR3 DNA sequence: TGCAGCGCGGACAGTGGGGTAACTAATGAAAAACTGTTTTTT. It codes for CSADSGVTNEKLFF.

This CDR3 reads CASSSLPDRLNTEAFF. The CDR3 region has the DNA TGTGCCAGCAGCTCACTCCCCGACAGACTGAACACTGAAGCTTTCTTT. The V gene is TRBV5-6, the J gene TRBJ1-1, with D perhaps TRBD1 (5 bases). The germline V and J ends were trimmed by 3 bases and 0 bases, with 15 bases remaining between them. CDR1 SGHDT and CDR2 YYEEEE come from the germline V gene. The CDR3 is 16 amino acids.

The chain recombines TRBV30 with TRBJ2-3; 8 nucleotides agree with TRBD2. Trimming took 0 bases from V and 2 from J; bases not matched to a gene: 1. Germline V lookup: CDR1 GTSNPN, CDR2 SVGIG (reference sequence). CDR3 length: 14 residues. The CDR3 protein is CAWSVLAATDTQYF. The DNA of the CDR3 is TGTGCCTGGAGTGTACTAGCGGCCACAGATACGCAGTATTTT.